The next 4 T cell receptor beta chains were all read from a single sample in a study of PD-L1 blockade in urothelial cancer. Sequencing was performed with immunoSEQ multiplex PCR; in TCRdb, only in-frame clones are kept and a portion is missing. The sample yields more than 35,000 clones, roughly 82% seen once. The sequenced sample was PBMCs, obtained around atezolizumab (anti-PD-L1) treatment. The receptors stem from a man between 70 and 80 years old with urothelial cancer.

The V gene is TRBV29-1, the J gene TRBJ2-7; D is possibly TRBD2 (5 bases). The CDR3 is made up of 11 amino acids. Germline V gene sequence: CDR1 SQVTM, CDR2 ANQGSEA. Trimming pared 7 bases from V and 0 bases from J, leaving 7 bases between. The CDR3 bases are TGCAGCGGCACTAGCTCCTACGAGCAGTACTTC. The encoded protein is CSGTSSYEQYF.

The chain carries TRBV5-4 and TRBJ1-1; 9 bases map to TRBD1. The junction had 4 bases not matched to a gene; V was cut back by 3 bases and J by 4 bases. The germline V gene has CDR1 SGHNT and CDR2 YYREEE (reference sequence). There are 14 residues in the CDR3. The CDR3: CASSSPTGGTEAFF. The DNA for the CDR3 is TGTGCCAGCAGCTCCCCGACAGGGGGCACTGAAGCTTTCTTT.

CDR3: CASSQEASGSYSYEQYF. CDR3 DNA: TGCGCCAGCAGCCAAGAAGCTAGCGGGTCTTACTCCTACGAGCAGTACTTC. The chain links TRBV4-1 to TRBJ2-7; 8 bases are a match to TRBD2. Germline lookup yields CDR1 MGHRA and CDR2 YSYEKL. Trimming at V came to 0 bases and at J to 0 bases, leaving 7 bases not matched to a gene. CDR3 size: 17 residues.

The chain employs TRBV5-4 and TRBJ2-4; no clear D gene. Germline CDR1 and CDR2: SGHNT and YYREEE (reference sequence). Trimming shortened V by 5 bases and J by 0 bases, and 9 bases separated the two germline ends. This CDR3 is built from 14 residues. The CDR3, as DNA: TGTGCCAGCAGTCCATCAGTAGCCAAAAACATTCAGTACTTC. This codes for CASSPSVAKNIQYF.